This entry concerns a single TCR beta chain. What it binds is unknown. The sample comes from a study of blood T cells in healthy people across ages. Study overall: In model experiments, template switching was able to capture about one barcoded beta molecule for every two T cells that were present. The study's findings and limits: Higher diversity, along with more naive CD4+ cells, distinguished long-lived donors from aged donors.

A sample-barcoded 5' primer and a J-beta primer mix were used in a second PCR of roughly 6 to 11 cycles. Each cDNA molecule carried a tag from a template-switch adaptor that contained 12 random nucleotides. Each CDR3 protein gets one entry after TCRdb re-called the 5' RACE reads with MiXCR. The sample has fewer than 700,000 distinct CDR3 sequences; around 48% are singletons. The TCR comes from a man at least 80 years old in good health. The specimen sequenced was blood.

CDR3 amino acids: CASSSRIPNTGELFF. As DNA, the CDR3 is TGTGCCAGCAGTTCAAGGATACCGAACACCGGGGAGCTGTTTTTT. The chain couples TRBV28 to TRBJ2-2, with D unresolved. V was trimmed by 4 bases and J by 0 bases, leaving 9 bases between them. CDR3 length equals 15 residues. The germline gives CDR1 MDHEN, CDR2 SYDVKM.